This is a list of T cell receptor beta chains from one sample in a study of shared clonotypes between healthy human individuals. Repertoires were generated with immunoSEQ multiplex PCR, while TCRdb's copy carries only in-frame clones and drops some. The sample has around 560,000 clones; approximately 95% are singletons. The sequencing input was naive CD8+ T cells sorted from blood. These receptors were collected from a woman aged 25 to 39 in good health. The CDR3 runs from the conserved cysteine through the conserved F or W. The D gene is left open where the match is weak. Clone size is given for some rows only: seen once, a few or many times, or a class if the clone is expanded.

j_call: TRBJ2-3; clone_size: -; v_call: TRBV7-9; d_call: -; cdr3_aa: CASSLGVSDTQYF; cdr3_nt: TGTGCCAGCAGCTTAGGGGTTTCAGATACGCAGTATTTT
j_call: TRBJ1-2; clone_size: -; v_call: TRBV7-9; d_call: TRBD1; cdr3_aa: CASSLSDRYYGYTF; cdr3_nt: TGTGCCAGCAGCTTATCGGACAGGTACTATGGCTACACCTTC
j_call: TRBJ1-1; clone_size: -; v_call: TRBV4-2; d_call: -; cdr3_aa: CASSQVERMYTEAFF; cdr3_nt: TGTGCCAGCAGCCAAGTTGAGCGAATGTACACTGAAGCTTTCTTT
j_call: TRBJ1-1; clone_size: -; v_call: TRBV5-1; d_call: -; cdr3_aa: CASSLGWGTEAFF; cdr3_nt: TGCGCCAGCAGCTTGGGTTGGGGGACTGAAGCTTTCTTT
j_call: TRBJ2-7; clone_size: -; v_call: TRBV10-2; d_call: -; cdr3_aa: CASSEDTGYSYEQYF; cdr3_nt: TGCGCCAGCAGTGAGGACACAGGGTACTCCTACGAGCAGTACTTC
j_call: TRBJ2-1; clone_size: -; v_call: TRBV4-1; d_call: -; cdr3_aa: CASSQLGDEQFF; cdr3_nt: TGCGCCAGCAGCCAATTGGGCGATGAGCAGTTCTTC
j_call: TRBJ1-1; clone_size: -; v_call: TRBV7-9; d_call: -; cdr3_aa: CASLLGARTEAFF; cdr3_nt: TGTGCCAGCCTTCTGGGGGCGCGTACTGAAGCTTTCTTT
j_call: TRBJ1-3; clone_size: -; v_call: TRBV9; d_call: -; cdr3_aa: CASSAAGPLAGNTIYF; cdr3_nt: TGTGCCAGCAGCGCAGCGGGACCCCTGGCTGGAAACACCATATATTTT
j_call: TRBJ2-3; clone_size: -; v_call: TRBV5-7; d_call: -; cdr3_aa: CASKPRGSGTSTDTQYF; cdr3_nt: TGTGCCAGCAAGCCGAGGGGTAGCGGAACTAGCACAGATACGCAGTATTTT
j_call: TRBJ1-1; clone_size: -; v_call: TRBV5-6; d_call: -; cdr3_aa: CASSLGGPVNTEAFF; cdr3_nt: TGTGCCAGCAGCTTGGGGGGACCGGTGAACACTGAAGCTTTCTTT
j_call: TRBJ1-1; clone_size: -; v_call: TRBV6-5; d_call: -; cdr3_aa: CASSHTEMNTEAFF; cdr3_nt: TGTGCCAGCAGTCACACAGAGATGAACACTGAAGCTTTCTTT
j_call: TRBJ1-2; clone_size: -; v_call: TRBV5-6; d_call: -; cdr3_aa: CASSLSGSANGYTF; cdr3_nt: TGTGCCAGCAGCTTGTCAGGGTCAGCAAATGGCTACACCTTC
j_call: TRBJ1-2; clone_size: -; v_call: TRBV7-9; d_call: TRBD1; cdr3_aa: CASSLVGQENYGYTF; cdr3_nt: TGTGCCAGCAGCTTAGTGGGACAGGAAAACTATGGCTACACCTTC
j_call: TRBJ2-1; clone_size: -; v_call: TRBV11-2; d_call: -; cdr3_aa: CASSLASGLSYNEQFF; cdr3_nt: TGTGCCAGCAGCTTAGCATCAGGGTTGTCCTACAATGAGCAGTTCTTC
j_call: TRBJ2-5; clone_size: -; v_call: TRBV6-6; d_call: TRBD2; cdr3_aa: CASSNPGLADQETQYF; cdr3_nt: TGTGCCAGCAGTAACCCGGGACTAGCGGACCAAGAGACCCAGTACTTC
j_call: TRBJ2-1; clone_size: -; v_call: TRBV5-4; d_call: -; cdr3_aa: CASRLRGGGGESQFF; cdr3_nt: TGTGCCAGCAGGCTGAGGGGGGGCGGAGGAGAATCTCAGTTCTTC
j_call: TRBJ2-1; clone_size: -; v_call: TRBV7-7; d_call: -; cdr3_aa: CASSAGRYNEQFF; cdr3_nt: TGTGCCAGCAGCGCGGGCCGTTACAATGAGCAGTTCTTC
j_call: TRBJ2-7; clone_size: once; v_call: TRBV28; d_call: -; cdr3_aa: CASRFELAPTYEQYF; cdr3_nt: TGTGCCAGCAGATTTGAGTTGGCCCCAACCTACGAGCAGTACTTC
j_call: TRBJ1-1; clone_size: once; v_call: TRBV28; d_call: -; cdr3_aa: CASSTAREGDTEAFF; cdr3_nt: TGTGCCAGCTCCACTGCCCGAGAGGGGGACACTGAAGCTTTCTTT
j_call: TRBJ2-7; clone_size: -; v_call: TRBV4-1; d_call: TRBD2; cdr3_aa: CASSLPLEREGSYEQYF; cdr3_nt: TGCGCCAGCAGCCTCCCGCTTGAGCGGGAGGGCTCCTACGAGCAGTACTTC
j_call: TRBJ2-1; clone_size: once; v_call: TRBV28; d_call: -; cdr3_aa: CASQRVNEQFF; cdr3_nt: TGTGCCAGCCAAAGGGTGAATGAGCAGTTCTTC
j_call: TRBJ2-7; clone_size: once; v_call: TRBV4-1; d_call: -; cdr3_aa: CASSQIGIGGEQYF; cdr3_nt: TGCGCCAGCAGCCAAATTGGTATCGGAGGAGAGCAGTACTTC
j_call: TRBJ1-2; clone_size: -; v_call: TRBV27; d_call: TRBD1; cdr3_aa: CASSFLDRGGYGYTF; cdr3_nt: TGTGCCAGCAGTTTCCTGGACAGGGGCGGGTATGGCTACACCTTC
j_call: TRBJ1-5; clone_size: -; v_call: TRBV2; d_call: -; cdr3_aa: CASNLKDSRNQPQHF; cdr3_nt: TGTGCCAGCAATTTAAAAGACAGTAGGAATCAGCCCCAGCATTTT
j_call: TRBJ2-7; clone_size: -; v_call: TRBV7-6; d_call: TRBD2; cdr3_aa: CASSLTGTRDEQYF; cdr3_nt: TGTGCCAGCAGCTTAACCGGGACTAGGGACGAGCAGTACTTC
j_call: TRBJ2-2; clone_size: -; v_call: TRBV15; d_call: TRBD2; cdr3_aa: CATSYQGLAGHTGELFF; cdr3_nt: TGTGCCACCAGCTATCAAGGACTAGCGGGACACACCGGGGAGCTGTTTTTT
j_call: TRBJ2-7; clone_size: -; v_call: TRBV4-1; d_call: -; cdr3_aa: CASSQRDGGPYEQYF; cdr3_nt: TGCGCCAGCAGCCAAAGGGACGGGGGTCCCTACGAGCAGTACTTC
j_call: TRBJ1-2; clone_size: -; v_call: TRBV11-2; d_call: -; cdr3_aa: CASSRRGGGYTF; cdr3_nt: TGTGCCAGCAGCCGCCGGGGGGGAGGCTACACCTTC
j_call: TRBJ2-7; clone_size: once; v_call: TRBV5-4; d_call: TRBD1; cdr3_aa: CASSFSGQGHEQYF; cdr3_nt: TGTGCCAGCAGCTTCTCAGGACAGGGCCACGAGCAGTACTTC
j_call: TRBJ1-2; clone_size: once; v_call: TRBV6-1; d_call: -; cdr3_aa: CASSETRDTAKLYGYTF; cdr3_nt: TGTGCCAGCAGTGAAACCCGCGATACCGCCAAACTTTATGGCTACACCTTC
j_call: TRBJ1-1; clone_size: -; v_call: TRBV28; d_call: TRBD1; cdr3_aa: CASSQGGLPDAFF; cdr3_nt: TGTGCCAGCAGTCAGGGGGGCCTACCTGACGCTTTCTTT
j_call: TRBJ2-5; clone_size: once; v_call: TRBV27; d_call: -; cdr3_aa: CASSLFFRETQYF; cdr3_nt: TGTGCCAGCAGTTTATTTTTTAGGGAGACCCAGTACTTC
j_call: TRBJ1-2; clone_size: -; v_call: TRBV5-4; d_call: -; cdr3_aa: CASSEPGAGLGYTF; cdr3_nt: TGTGCCAGCAGCGAACCGGGAGCCGGGCTTGGCTACACCTTC
j_call: TRBJ2-7; clone_size: -; v_call: TRBV11-2; d_call: -; cdr3_aa: CASSSRGVAEQYF; cdr3_nt: TGTGCCAGCAGCTCCCGAGGGGTAGCCGAGCAGTACTTC
j_call: TRBJ2-5; clone_size: -; v_call: TRBV20-1; d_call: -; cdr3_aa: CSAVPGEQYF; cdr3_nt: TGCAGTGCTGTCCCGGGGGAGCAGTACTTC
j_call: TRBJ1-2; clone_size: -; v_call: TRBV28; d_call: -; cdr3_aa: CASSVTDRIYGYTF; cdr3_nt: TGTGCCAGCAGTGTGACCGACAGGATATATGGCTACACCTTC
j_call: TRBJ2-7; clone_size: -; v_call: TRBV14; d_call: -; cdr3_aa: CASSQDGWAYEQYF; cdr3_nt: TGTGCCAGCAGCCAAGACGGGTGGGCCTACGAGCAGTACTTC
j_call: TRBJ1-1; clone_size: few; v_call: TRBV30; d_call: -; cdr3_aa: CAWTTDTEAFF; cdr3_nt: TGTGCCTGGACGACTGACACTGAAGCTTTCTTT
j_call: TRBJ2-7; clone_size: -; v_call: TRBV6-1; d_call: -; cdr3_aa: CASSVPAEQYF; cdr3_nt: TGTGCCAGCAGTGTCCCCGCTGAGCAGTACTTC
j_call: TRBJ2-7; clone_size: -; v_call: TRBV7-8; d_call: TRBD2; cdr3_aa: CASSPARTSGLGQYF; cdr3_nt: TGTGCCAGCAGCCCGGCACGGACTAGTGGTTTGGGGCAGTACTTC
j_call: TRBJ1-3; clone_size: once; v_call: TRBV7-2; d_call: -; cdr3_aa: CASSAGRTATYGNTIYF; cdr3_nt: TGTGCCAGCAGCGCAGGGCGGACGGCGACTTATGGAAACACCATATATTTT
j_call: TRBJ2-1; clone_size: -; v_call: TRBV27; d_call: TRBD1; cdr3_aa: CASSPRGRTYNEQFF; cdr3_nt: TGTGCCAGCAGCCCAAGGGGGCGAACCTACAATGAGCAGTTCTTC
j_call: TRBJ2-7; clone_size: -; v_call: TRBV27; d_call: -; cdr3_aa: CASSSNGRSYEQYF; cdr3_nt: TGTGCCAGCAGTTCGAACGGCCGCTCCTACGAGCAGTACTTC
j_call: TRBJ2-7; clone_size: -; v_call: TRBV7-6; d_call: -; cdr3_aa: CASSSTVGTVPYEQYF; cdr3_nt: TGTGCCAGCAGCTCTACAGTCGGGACTGTACCCTACGAGCAGTACTTC
j_call: TRBJ2-3; clone_size: -; v_call: TRBV6-5; d_call: TRBD2; cdr3_aa: CASSYSRLASTDTQYF; cdr3_nt: TGTGCCAGCAGTTACTCGAGACTAGCCAGCACAGATACGCAGTATTTT
j_call: TRBJ2-7; clone_size: -; v_call: TRBV19; d_call: -; cdr3_aa: CASSHRISEYHEQYF; cdr3_nt: TGTGCCAGTAGCCATCGCATCTCAGAGTACCACGAGCAGTACTTC
j_call: TRBJ2-3; clone_size: -; v_call: TRBV7-8; d_call: TRBD2; cdr3_aa: CASSLAGLAGVSDTQYF; cdr3_nt: TGTGCCAGCAGCTTAGCCGGCCTAGCGGGAGTGTCTGATACGCAGTATTTT
j_call: TRBJ1-2; clone_size: -; v_call: TRBV6-5; d_call: -; cdr3_aa: CASRITGLDYGYTF; cdr3_nt: TGTGCCAGCAGGATCACAGGGCTAGACTATGGCTACACCTTC
j_call: TRBJ2-1; clone_size: -; v_call: TRBV7-6; d_call: TRBD1; cdr3_aa: CASSFSGQGNEQFF; cdr3_nt: TGTGCCAGCAGCTTTTCAGGACAGGGCAATGAGCAGTTCTTC
j_call: TRBJ2-7; clone_size: -; v_call: TRBV20-1; d_call: -; cdr3_aa: CSARASYEQYF; cdr3_nt: TGCAGTGCTAGAGCCAGTTACGAGCAGTACTTC
j_call: TRBJ1-6; clone_size: -; v_call: TRBV6-6; d_call: TRBD1; cdr3_aa: CASNTGDNSPLHF; cdr3_nt: TGTGCCAGCAATACAGGGGATAATTCACCCCTCCACTTT
j_call: TRBJ2-3; clone_size: -; v_call: TRBV27; d_call: TRBD2; cdr3_aa: CASSRGTSGRPGDTQYF; cdr3_nt: TGTGCCAGCAGTCGAGGGACTAGCGGGAGGCCAGGTGATACGCAGTATTTT
j_call: TRBJ1-3; clone_size: -; v_call: TRBV15; d_call: -; cdr3_aa: CATSRDHRGSTGNTIYF; cdr3_nt: TGTGCCACCAGCAGAGATCATCGGGGTAGTACTGGAAACACCATATATTTT